This T cell receptor (beta chain) was recorded in a study of blood T cell repertoires in COVID-19. The table came from immunoSEQ multiplex PCR; TCRdb's copy has only in-frame clones and leaves some out. The data show around 700,000 clones, 90% seen once. Trimming took 1 base from V and 8 from J, leaving 13 bases between them. This CDR3 has 14 amino acids. The germline V gene encodes CDR1 SGHAT and CDR2 FQDESV (reference sequence). Sample: peripheral blood. The receptor comes from a woman aged 18 to 35 with acute or convalescent COVID-19. The genes are TRBV11-1 and TRBJ2-3, with D perhaps TRBD1 (6 bases). CDR3 loop: CASSLGQDWTTQYF. As DNA, the CDR3 is TGTGCCAGCAGCTTAGGACAGGATTGGACTACGCAGTATTTT. Drawing the rest from reference TRBV11-1 and TRBJ2-3, the complete variable domain is EAEVAQSPRYKITEKSQAVAFWCDPISGHATLYWYRQILGQGPELLVQFQDESVVDDSQLPKDRFSAERLKGVDSTLKIQPAELGDSAMYLCASSLGQDWTTQYFGPGTRLTVL.